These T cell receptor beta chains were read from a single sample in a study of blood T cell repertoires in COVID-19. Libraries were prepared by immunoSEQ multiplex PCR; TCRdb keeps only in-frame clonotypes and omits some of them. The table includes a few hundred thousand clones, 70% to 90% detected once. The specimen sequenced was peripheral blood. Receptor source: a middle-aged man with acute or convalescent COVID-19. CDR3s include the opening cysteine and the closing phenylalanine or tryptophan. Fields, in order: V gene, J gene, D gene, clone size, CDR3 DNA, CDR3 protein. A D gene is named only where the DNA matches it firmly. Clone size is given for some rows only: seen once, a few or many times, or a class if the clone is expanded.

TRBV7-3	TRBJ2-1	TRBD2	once	TGTGCCAGCAGCGGTAGCGGGGGGCTCTACAATGAGCAGTTCTTC	CASSGSGGLYNEQFF
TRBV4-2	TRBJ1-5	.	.	TGTGCCAGCAGCCAAGATCCGGGTATTCAGCCCCAGCATTTT	CASSQDPGIQPQHF
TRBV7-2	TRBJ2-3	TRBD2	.	TGTGCCAGCAGCCCGATTTCCCTAGCGGGGACCACAGATACGCAGTATTTT	CASSPISLAGTTDTQYF
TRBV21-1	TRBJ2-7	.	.	TGTGCCAGCAGCATACTATCCGGGACTAGCGGGAACGAGCAGTACTTC	CASSILSGTSGNEQYF
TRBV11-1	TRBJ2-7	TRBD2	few	TGTGCCAGCAGCCGGGTAGCGGGAGCCAGGTACGAGCAGTACTTC	CASSRVAGARYEQYF
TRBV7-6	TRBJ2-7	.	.	TGTGCCAGCAGCTTAGAAGGGGCGGCAGGGTACGGCGAGCAGTACTTC	CASSLEGAAGYGEQYF
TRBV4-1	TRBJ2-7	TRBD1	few	TGCGCCAGCAGCCCAGCGACAGGGTTTGCCTACGAGCAGTACTTC	CASSPATGFAYEQYF
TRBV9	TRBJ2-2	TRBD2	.	TGTGCCAGCCGCGGGACTAGCGGAGGCACCGGGGAGCTGTTTTTT	CASRGTSGGTGELFF
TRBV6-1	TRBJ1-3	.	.	TGTGCCAGCAGTGAAGCGCTTCGCAGCTCTGGAAACACCATATATTTT	CASSEALRSSGNTIYF
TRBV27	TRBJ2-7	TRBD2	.	TGTGCCAGCAGCCCGCTGCAACTAGCGGGAGGCGAGCAGTACTTC	CASSPLQLAGGEQYF
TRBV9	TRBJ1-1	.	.	TGTGCCAGCAGCGTAGATGGTTTCGGCACTGAAGCTTTCTTT	CASSVDGFGTEAFF
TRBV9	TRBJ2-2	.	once	TGTGCCAGCTTACAGGCGGACACCGGGGAGCTGTTTTTT	CASLQADTGELFF
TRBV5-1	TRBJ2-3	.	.	TGCGCCAGCAGCTTGGACATATCAGGGACTAGCACAGATACGCAGTATTTT	CASSLDISGTSTDTQYF
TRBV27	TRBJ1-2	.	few	TGTGCCAGCAGTTACAGAGCTAACTATGGCTACACCTTC	CASSYRANYGYTF
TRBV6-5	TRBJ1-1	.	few	TGTGCCAGCAGTTACTCGTTGGGTGCAGGTGAAGCTTTCTTT	CASSYSLGAGEAFF
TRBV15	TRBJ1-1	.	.	TGTGCCACCAGCAGGGCGAACGCGGTTGAAGCTTTCTTT	CATSRANAVEAFF
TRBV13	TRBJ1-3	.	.	TGTGCCAGCAGCTTTGACATGAGCTCTGGAAACACCATATATTTT	CASSFDMSSGNTIYF
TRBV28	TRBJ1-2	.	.	TGTGCCAGCAGTTTACTTACTCGGGCGGCAGTTCCCCGGGAGGGCTACACCTTC	CASSLLTRAAVPREGYTF
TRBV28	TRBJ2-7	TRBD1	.	TGTGCCAGCAGTTTCTCCGCCCCTCGGGACAGGGATAGGAACTTCTACGAGCAGTACTTC	CASSFSAPRDRDRNFYEQYF
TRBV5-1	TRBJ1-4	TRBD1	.	TGCGCCAGCAGCTTTATCGTCCCGGGACAGGGTAGGAATGAAAAACTGTTTTTT	CASSFIVPGQGRNEKLFF
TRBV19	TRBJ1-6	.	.	TGTGCCAGTATCGCCTCGATAACTTTCTCACCCCTCCACTTT	CASIASITFSPLHF
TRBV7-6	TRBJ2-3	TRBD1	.	TGTGCCAGCAGCATAGGACAGGGCACAGATACGCAGTATTTT	CASSIGQGTDTQYF
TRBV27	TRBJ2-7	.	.	TGTGCCAGCAGTCCCAACGGGATGGGAGAGCAGTACTTC	CASSPNGMGEQYF
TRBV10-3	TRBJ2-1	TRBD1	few	TGTGCCATCAGTGGAACCCGGGACAGAGACTACAATGAGCAGTTCTTC	CAISGTRDRDYNEQFF
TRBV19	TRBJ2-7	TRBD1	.	TGTGCCAGTAGTACCCCGGGACAGATTTACGAGCAGTACTTC	CASSTPGQIYEQYF
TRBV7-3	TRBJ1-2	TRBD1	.	TGTGCCAGCAGCGCACTCCGGGACAGGGAATATTATGGCTACACCTTC	CASSALRDREYYGYTF
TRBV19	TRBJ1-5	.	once	TGTGCCAGTAGTATGGCAGGGGTCAATCAGCCCCAGCATTTT	CASSMAGVNQPQHF
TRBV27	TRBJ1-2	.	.	TGTGCCAGCAGTTTATCCCCAGGGTACTATGGCTACACCTTC	CASSLSPGYYGYTF
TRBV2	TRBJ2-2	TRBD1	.	TGTGCCAGCACCGAACAGGGGGCTAATCCCACCGGGGAGCTGTTTTTT	CASTEQGANPTGELFF
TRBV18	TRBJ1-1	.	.	TGTGCCAGCTCGACCGCGAACAGGTTGGACACTGAAGCTTTCTTT	CASSTANRLDTEAFF
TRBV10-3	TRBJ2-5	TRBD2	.	TGTGCCACAAGGACCCCGGGGGGGGAGACCCAGTACTTC	CATRTPGGETQYF
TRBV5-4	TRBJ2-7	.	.	TGTGCCAGCAGCCCCCGTTCGGGGAGGCAGTACTTC	CASSPRSGRQYF
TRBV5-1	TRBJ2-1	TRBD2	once	TGCGCCAGCAGCCTGTATACTAGCGGGAGAACAGATGAGCAGTTCTTC	CASSLYTSGRTDEQFF